These 19 T cell receptor beta chains came from one sample sequenced in a study of blood T cells in healthy people across ages. Then a second PCR, running roughly 7 to 12 cycles, was carried out with a sample-barcoded 5' primer and a J-beta primer mix. TCRdb passed the 5' RACE reads through MiXCR, listing each CDR3 protein once. Of approximately 490,000 distinct CDR3 sequences listed, approximately 25% are singletons. This same sample was also part of a study on T cells of mothers and their children.

Source material: blood. The receptors were gathered from a boy aged 5-17 years in good health.

This clonotype was found a few times. The chain carries TRBV9 and TRBJ2-3; possible D gene TRBD2, 6 bases. CDR3 length equals 16 residues. The V end lost 0 bases, the J end lost 1 base, and 12 bases lay between the germline ends. Germline lookup yields CDR1 SGDLS and CDR2 YYNGEE. This CDR3 reads CASSVDLARGTDTQYF. The CDR3 nucleotides read TGTGCCAGCAGCGTAGATCTAGCGCGGGGCACAGATACGCAGTATTTT.

This clonotype was picked up many times. The V and J genes are TRBV21-1 and TRBJ2-4; TRBD1 is the table's D call, not checked against the DNA. TRBV21-1 is marked as a pseudogene. CDR3 size: 17 residues. In nucleotides, the CDR3 is TGTGCCAGCGGATGTAAGACCAGGCGGGGGTTTGAAAACATTCAGTACTTC. Amino acids: CASGCKTRRGFENIQYF.

The gene calls are TRBV25-1 and TRBJ1-4, with D hard to call. The CDR3 spans 14 residues. The V and J ends lost 0 bases and 8 bases respectively, with 10 bases between them. Germline assignment: CDR1 MGHDK and CDR2 SYGVNS. In DNA form, the CDR3 reads TGTGCCAGCAGTGAATATGGCAATGTGGAAAAACTGTTTTTT. Translating gives CASSEYGNVEKLFF.

This clonotype turned up a few times. The CDR3 DNA reads as TGCAGTGCTAGAGTGCTAGCGGGGGCCAGCTCCTACAATGAGCAGTTCTTC. Translating gives CSARVLAGASSYNEQFF. The rearrangement links TRBV20-1 to TRBJ2-1, with TRBD2 matching 10 bases. Germline CDR1 DFQATT, CDR2 SNEGSKA (reference sequence). There are 17 residues in the CDR3. V trimming: 1 base; J trimming: 0 bases; junction bases outside the gene matches: 6.

This CDR3 is CASSQDRSANTGELFF. The CDR3 DNA follows: TGTGCCAGCAGCCAGGACAGGAGCGCGAACACCGGGGAGCTGTTTTTT. The V gene is TRBV5-4, the J gene TRBJ2-2, with 7 bases matching TRBD1. The CDR3 is 16 amino acids. In germline, CDR1 is SGHNT, CDR2 YYREEE (reference sequence). With 4 bases clipped from V and 0 bases from J, the junction kept 6 bases outside the gene matches. Filled out from reference TRBV5-4 and TRBJ2-2, the complete variable domain reads ETGVTQSPTHLIKTRGQQVTLRCSSQSGHNTVSWYQQALGQGPQFIFQYYREEENGRGNFPPRFSGLQFPNYSSELNVNALELDDSALYLCASSQDRSANTGELFFGEGSRLTVL.

This clonotype was observed a single time. The J gene is TRBJ1-1, the V gene TRBV20-1; no firm D call. Germline V gene lookup returns CDR1 DFQATT and CDR2 SNEGSKA (reference sequence). V lost 6 bases, J lost 0 bases, and 14 bases lay in between. The CDR3 is 14 residues long. The CDR3 coding sequence is TGCAGTGCCGCGCAACAGAGCATGAACACTGAAGCTTTCTTT. It translates to CSAAQQSMNTEAFF.

The chain carries TRBV7-2 and TRBJ2-1; the D gene is possibly TRBD1 (5 bases). V dropped 0 bases and J dropped 7 bases, with 7 bases sitting between them. Germline V CDR1 and CDR2: SGHTA, FQGNSA. This CDR3 region has 13 residues. The CDR3 DNA reads TGTGCCAGCAGCTTAGCAAGACAGAATGAGCAGTTCTTC. Translating gives CASSLARQNEQFF.

The V gene is TRBV4-3, the J gene TRBJ1-2; D is unclear. Germline V gives CDR1 LGHNA, CDR2 YSLEER. The V gene lost 0 bases and the J gene lost 4 bases, with 12 bases spanning the gap. This CDR3 region has 15 residues. DNA for the CDR3: TGCGCCAGCAGCCAAGATAATCGCGGACTCTATGGCTACACCTTC. Its translation is CASSQDNRGLYGYTF.

The chain links TRBV6-1 to TRBJ1-4; maybe TRBD1 (6 bases). V gave up 6 bases and J gave up 7 bases, with 15 bases separating them. Germline assignment: CDR1 MNHNS and CDR2 SASEGT. This CDR3 spans 14 amino acids. In DNA, the CDR3 is TGTGCCAGCAGCTCAGGGGCGGTTAGTGAAAAACTGTTTTTT. Protein product: CASSSGAVSEKLFF.

There are a few counts of this clonotype. The CDR3 spells CASSETPSYEQYF. The CDR3 nucleotides read TGCGCCAGCAGCGAAACCCCCTCCTACGAGCAGTACTTC. J is TRBJ2-7 and V is TRBV5-1; no firm D call. The CDR3 covers 13 residues. Looked up from germline, CDR1 is SGHRS and CDR2 is YFSETQ. Trimming shortened V by 4 bases and J by 0 bases, and 8 bases separated the two germline ends.

The chain employs TRBV4-1 and TRBJ2-7; D may match TRBD1 or TRBD2 (6 bases each). Germline V gene data show CDR1 as MGHRA and CDR2 as YSYEKL. The CDR3 is made up of 15 amino acids. The V end lost 1 base, the J end lost 5 bases, and 15 bases lay between the germline ends. The chain's CDR3 is CASSQGGANLHEQYF. Written as DNA, the CDR3 is TGCGCCAGCAGCCAAGGGGGGGCTAATCTTCACGAGCAGTACTTC.

The DNA for the CDR3 is TGCGCCAGCAGTGACTACGTGGGGTTAACTGGAAACACCATATATTTT. It specifies CASSDYVGLTGNTIYF. This chain links TRBV10-2 with TRBJ1-3; D is undetermined. This CDR3 contains 16 residues. V lost 3 bases and J lost 2, with 14 bases in between. Germline V gene lookup returns CDR1 WSHSY and CDR2 SAAADI.

The J gene is TRBJ2-3, the V gene TRBV6-5; 13 positions agree with TRBD2. V shed 2 bases and J 6 bases; nucleotides not matched to a gene: 11. Germline V gene lookup returns CDR1 MNHEY and CDR2 SVGAGI. The CDR3 is 18 amino acids. The DNA of the CDR3 is TGTGCCAGCAGTTACGACCTCATGGGACTAGCGGGGTTGGATACGCAGTATTTT. It encodes CASSYDLMGLAGLDTQYF.

The rearrangement joins TRBV28 to TRBJ2-5, with D tentatively TRBD2 (6 bases). CDR3 size: 11 residues. Germline values: CDR1 MDHEN, CDR2 SYDVKM. The CDR3 here is CAGGIGETQYF. In DNA, the CDR3 is TGTGCAGGCGGGATCGGGGAGACCCAGTACTTC.

This clonotype has only one observation. The V and J genes are TRBV9 and TRBJ2-7; 7 nucleotides align to TRBD2. Judging by the DNA end, TRBJ2-5 fits better; the J call may be wrong. The CDR3 consists of 15 residues. Germline V CDR1 and CDR2: SGDLS, YYNGEE. CDR3 in DNA: TGTGCCAGCAGCGTTGGGACTATACACCAAGAGACCCAGTACTTC. Its translation is CASSVGTIHQETQYF.

The rearrangement joins TRBV4-3 to TRBJ2-5; D may match TRBD1 or TRBD2 (6 bases each). Germline CDR1 and CDR2: LGHNA and YSLEER. The V and J ends lost 2 bases and 11 bases respectively, with 18 bases between them. This CDR3 is 14 amino acids long. The CDR3 spells CASSQLGTPGEQYF. Written as DNA, the CDR3 is TGCGCCAGCAGCCAACTAGGGACACCGGGGGAGCAGTACTTC.

In its sample, this clonotype was seen once. The chain employs TRBV5-1 and TRBJ2-5; possibly TRBD1 for D (5 bases). This CDR3 contains 14 residues. CDR1 and CDR2 (germline): SGHRS, YFSETQ. V lost 2 bases and J lost 5, with 13 bases in between. CDR3 nucleotide sequence: TGCGCCAGCAGCTTCCCTGGGGCCCTGGAGACCCAGTACTTC. Translation: CASSFPGALETQYF. Based on the CDR3 plus reference TRBV5-1 and TRBJ2-5, the full variable domain is KAGVTQTPRYLIKTRGQQVTLSCSPISGHRSVSWYQQTPGQGLQFLFEYFSETQRNKGNFPGRFSGRQFSNSRSEMNVSTLELGDSALYLCASSFPGALETQYFGPGTRLLVL.

The chain links TRBV7-8 to TRBJ2-7; 9 bases map to TRBD2. Trimming at V came to 1 base and at J to 2 bases, leaving 6 bases not matched to a gene. In germline, CDR1 is SGHVS, CDR2 FQNEAQ. The CDR3 is made up of 16 amino acids. CDR3 coding DNA: TGTGCCAGCAGCTTAGGGCGGCTAGCGGGGCCCTACGAGCAGTACTTC. Its translation is CASSLGRLAGPYEQYF.

This clonotype has just one count. CDR3 coding DNA: TGTGCCAGCAGCCAAGCTGCAACTAGCGACTACGAGCAGTACTTC. Translating it yields CASSQAATSDYEQYF. V usage is TRBV4-2 and J usage is TRBJ2-7; 7 bases align to TRBD2. Germline CDR1 reads LGHNA; CDR2 reads YNFKEQ. V was clipped by 1 base and J by 3 bases; unmatched bases: 6. CDR3 length equals 15 residues.